The 20 T cell receptor beta chains below were found in one sample sequenced in a study of neurological immune-mediated disorders. TCRdb processed the 5' RACE reads anew with MiXCR; each CDR3 protein has one entry. The repertoire holds 71,000 or so distinct CDR3 sequences, with less than 5.5% as singletons. Specimen: PBMCs. These receptors were collected from a woman aged 25-40 years with multiple sclerosis.

The chain is built from TRBV2 and TRBJ2-5, with D possibly being TRBD1 (6 bases). The CDR3 is 13 amino acids. CDR1 is SNHLY and CDR2 is FYNNEI in the germline V gene. V lost 3 bases and J lost 9, with 14 bases in between. The CDR3 DNA reads as TGTGCCAGCAGTGACGACAGGACCACTCCCCAGTACTTC. It codes for CASSDDRTTPQYF.

This clonotype was counted at least ten times. This chain links TRBV5-1 with TRBJ2-1; D is unclear. With 4 bases removed from V and 2 bases from J, the gap between germline ends came to 4 bases. Germline loops: CDR1 SGHRS, CDR2 YFSETQ. The CDR3 is 12 amino acids. The CDR3 here is CASSQPYNEQFF. The CDR3 nucleotides are TGCGCCAGCAGCCAGCCCTACAATGAGCAGTTCTTC.

This clonotype has at least ten counts. The chain combines TRBV11-2 with TRBJ2-2, with a tentative D call TRBD2 (6 bases). There are 14 residues in the CDR3. The germline V gene encodes CDR1 SGHAT and CDR2 FQNNGV. V lost 2 bases to trimming and J lost 6 bases, with 10 bases between them. This chain's CDR3 is CASSLFWGAGELFF. The CDR3 nucleotides are TGTGCCAGCAGCTTATTCTGGGGGGCCGGGGAGCTGTTTTTT.

This clonotype was counted ten times or more. This chain joins TRBV15 and TRBJ2-7; D gene unclear. The length of the CDR3 is 12 residues. Germline V gene sequence: CDR1 LNHNV, CDR2 YYDKDF (reference sequence). Trimming stripped 0 bases from V and 9 bases from J, with 9 bases between. The CDR3 nucleotides are TGTGCCACCAGCAGAGACGGCTTCGGGCAGTACTTC. Its translation: CATSRDGFGQYF. Complete variable domain (other parts from reference TRBV15 and TRBJ2-7): DAMVIQNPRYQVTQFGKPVTLSCSQTLNHNVMYWYQQKSSQAPKLLFHYYDKDFNNEADTPDNFQSRRPNTSFCFLDIRSPGLGDTAMYLCATSRDGFGQYFGPGTRLTVT.

The table lists this clonotype with many counts. This chain links TRBV3-1 with TRBJ2-1, with a tentative D call TRBD1 (6 bases). V shed 1 base and J shed 6 bases, with 19 bases lying between them. CDR3 length: 17 residues. Per the germline V gene, CDR1 is LGHDT and CDR2 is YNNKEL (reference sequence). In DNA, the CDR3 is TGTGCCAGCAGCCAAGCTACAGGGTATTGGGGCGGCAATGAGCAGTTCTTC. This encodes CASSQATGYWGGNEQFF.

This clonotype has a count of ten or more. The chain recombines TRBV2 with TRBJ2-2; TRBD2 aligns across 14 bases. The CDR3 extends over 15 amino acids. CDR1 is SNHLY and CDR2 is FYNNEI in the germline V gene. The V gene end was trimmed by 6 bases and the J gene end by 9 bases; junction bases not matched to a gene: 6. CDR3 DNA: TGTGCCAGCAGGGGGACTAGCGGGAGTACGCGGGAGCTGTTTTTT. It translates to CASRGTSGSTRELFF.

This clonotype came up many times. CDR3 coding DNA: TGTGCCAGCAGTTCCCGATCCCCTGGGTTCCAGGCCAAAAACATTCAGTACTTC. Its protein is CASSSRSPGFQAKNIQYF. The chain uses TRBV28 and TRBJ2-4; D ambiguous. V lost 4 bases to trimming and J lost 1 base, with 20 bases between them. This CDR3 has 18 amino acids. CDR1 MDHEN and CDR2 SYDVKM come from the germline V gene.

This clonotype showed up many times. The V gene is TRBV3-1, the J gene TRBJ2-3, with TRBD1 matching over 8 bases. This CDR3 contains 14 residues. Germline V gives CDR1 LGHDT, CDR2 YNNKEL (reference sequence). V lost 4 bases, J lost 5 bases, and 5 bases stayed unmatched. Here the CDR3 DNA reads TGTGCCAGCAGCCTTACAGGGGGTCTAGATACGCAGTATTTT. This translates into CASSLTGGLDTQYF.

This clonotype was seen at least ten times. The chain is built from TRBV5-6 and TRBJ2-5; tentatively, D is TRBD1 or TRBD2 (5 bases each). Trimming removed 0 bases at V and 6 bases at J, with 12 bases between. The CDR3 is 14 amino acids. In germline, CDR1 is SGHDT, CDR2 YYEEEE. Here the CDR3 reads CASSLGPQGQTQYF. The CDR3 nucleotides read TGTGCCAGCAGCTTGGGGCCCCAGGGACAGACCCAGTACTTC. Looking up the rest from reference TRBV5-6 and TRBJ2-5 gives the full variable domain: DAGVTQSPTHLIKTRGQQVTLRCSPKSGHDTVSWYQQALGQGPQFIFQYYEEEERQRGNFPDRFSGHQFPNYSSELNVNALLLGDSALYLCASSLGPQGQTQYFGPGTRLLVL.

This clonotype has a count of ten or more. DNA of the CDR3: TGCGCCAGCAGCTTGGCTCTAGCGGTCCAAGAGACCCAGTACTTC. Translated, it gives CASSLALAVQETQYF. The genes are TRBV5-1 and TRBJ2-5, with 7 bases aligning to TRBD2. CDR1 is SGHRS, CDR2 YFSETQ, per germline. V shed 0 bases, J shed 1 base, and the junction held 3 bases outside the gene matches. The CDR3 is 15 amino acids.

This clonotype was found many times. V is TRBV20-1 and J is TRBJ2-7; tentative D call: TRBD1 (5 bases). There are 15 residues in the CDR3. V lost 6 bases, J lost 3 bases, and 21 bases lay in between. The germline gives CDR1 DFQATT, CDR2 SNEGSKA (reference sequence). DNA of the CDR3: TGCAGTGCCACGCTTACATTAGGGGCCCGCTACGAGCAGTACTTC. This gives the protein CSATLTLGARYEQYF.

This clonotype was counted between two and nine times. The chain has TRBV18 and TRBJ2-7; tentative D call: TRBD2 (6 bases). V shed 3 bases and J shed 5 bases, with 8 bases lying between them. The CDR3 is 12 amino acids. Per the germline V gene, CDR1 is KGHSH and CDR2 is LQKENI. CDR3 sequence (DNA): TGTGCCAGCTCACCGGGGGGAAACGAGCAGTACTTC. Translation: CASSPGGNEQYF.

This clonotype was seen repeatedly, ten times or more. The V call is TRBV5-5, the J call TRBJ1-2, with TRBD1 matching 11 bases. The CDR3 is 14 amino acids. Germline CDR1 is SGHKS and CDR2 is YYEKEE (reference sequence). The junction had 6 bases not matched to a gene; V was cut back by 3 bases and J by 8 bases. Here the CDR3 DNA reads TGTGCCAGCAGCTCGGGACAGGGGGTACGGGGCTACACCTTC. Its protein product is CASSSGQGVRGYTF.

The CDR3 DNA sequence: TGCAGTGCCATTCGACTAGCCTTCGGGGTTACGCAGTATTTT. Residues: CSAIRLAFGVTQYF. V and J are TRBV20-1 and TRBJ2-3; TRBD2 matches at 7 bases. CDR1 and CDR2 from the germline V gene are DFQATT and SNEGSKA (reference sequence). The V gene end was trimmed by 6 bases and the J gene end by 8 bases; junction bases not matched to a gene: 14. CDR3 length equals 14 residues.

This clonotype was seen ten or more times. V gene TRBV3-1 combines with J gene TRBJ2-2; 11 bases agree with TRBD2. Germline CDR1 and CDR2: LGHDT and YNNKEL (reference sequence). V trimming: 0 bases; J trimming: 7 bases; junction bases outside the gene matches: 10. There are 18 residues in the CDR3. CDR3 sequence: CASSQDLTSGRQGGELFF. The DNA for the CDR3 is TGTGCCAGCAGCCAAGACCTCACTAGCGGGAGACAGGGCGGGGAGCTGTTTTTT.

This rearrangement joins TRBV10-3 to TRBJ2-1; 8 nucleotides match TRBD1. The CDR3 is 17 amino acids. Trimming cost V 7 bases and J 6 bases; bases outside gene matches: 17. Per the germline V gene, CDR1 is ENHRY and CDR2 is SYGVKD. The CDR3 spells CAITPTTGTGRSNEQFF. The CDR3 DNA reads TGTGCCATCACTCCAACCACCGGGACAGGTCGGAGCAATGAGCAGTTCTTC.

The CDR3 region has the DNA TGTGCCAGTCACGACAGCGCTCCGATCCTTTCAGGCGGCAATCAGCCCCAGCATTTT. Protein sequence: CASHDSAPILSGGNQPQHF. The chain combines TRBV19 with TRBJ1-5, with D perhaps matching TRBD1 (5 bases). V was cut by 8 bases and J by 2 bases, with 28 bases left in between. The germline CDR1 and CDR2 sequences are LNHDA and SQIVND (reference sequence). The CDR3 is 19 residues long.

The table lists this clonotype with many counts. The chain employs TRBV5-1 and TRBJ2-3; TRBD2 is a possible D gene (6 bases). Germline loops: CDR1 SGHRS, CDR2 YFSETQ. The CDR3 consists of 14 residues. V lost 0 bases to trimming and J lost 6 bases, with 11 bases between them. For the CDR3, the DNA is TGCGCCAGCAGCTTGGCCGGGGGAAGCGATACGCAGTATTTT. This translates into CASSLAGGSDTQYF.

At least ten counts were recorded for this clonotype. CDR3 residues: CASRDRTGDTGELFF. For the CDR3, the DNA is TGCGCCAGCAGGGATAGGACGGGAGACACCGGGGAGCTGTTTTTT. The rearrangement uses TRBV10-2 and TRBJ2-2, with D possibly being TRBD2 (6 bases). V was shortened by 6 bases and J by 3 bases, with 14 bases between the two germline ends. Germline-derived CDR1 and CDR2 are WSHSY and SAAADI. The CDR3 length is 15 residues.

This clonotype was counted between two and nine times. The rearrangement links TRBV15 to TRBJ2-7; D is unresolved. Germline V CDR1 and CDR2: LNHNV, YYDKDF (reference sequence). V gave up 0 bases and J gave up 4 bases, with 7 bases separating them. The CDR3 consists of 13 residues. DNA for the CDR3: TGTGCCACCAGCAGAGAATTGGAGTACGAGCAGTACTTC. Its translation is CATSRELEYEQYF.